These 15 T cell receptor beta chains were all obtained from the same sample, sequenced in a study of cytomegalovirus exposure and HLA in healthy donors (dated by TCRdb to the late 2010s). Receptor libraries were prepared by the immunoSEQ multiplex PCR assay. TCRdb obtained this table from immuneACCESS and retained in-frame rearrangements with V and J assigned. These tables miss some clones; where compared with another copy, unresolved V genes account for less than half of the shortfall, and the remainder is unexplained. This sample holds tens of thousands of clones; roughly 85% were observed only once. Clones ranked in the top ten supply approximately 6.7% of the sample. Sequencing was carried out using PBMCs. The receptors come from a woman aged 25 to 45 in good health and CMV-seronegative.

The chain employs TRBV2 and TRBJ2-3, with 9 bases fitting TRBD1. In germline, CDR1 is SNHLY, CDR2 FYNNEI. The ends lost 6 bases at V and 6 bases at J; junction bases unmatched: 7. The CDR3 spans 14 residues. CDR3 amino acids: CASREEQGADTQYF. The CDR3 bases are TGTGCCAGCAGAGAGGAACAGGGGGCGGATACGCAGTATTTT.

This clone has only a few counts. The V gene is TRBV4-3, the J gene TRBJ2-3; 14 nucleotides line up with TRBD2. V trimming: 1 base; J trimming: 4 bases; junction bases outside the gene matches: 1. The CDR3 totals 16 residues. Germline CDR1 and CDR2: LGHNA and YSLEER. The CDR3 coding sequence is TGCGCCAGCAGCCAAGGACTAGCGGGAGGGCCAGATACGCAGTATTTT. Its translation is CASSQGLAGGPDTQYF.

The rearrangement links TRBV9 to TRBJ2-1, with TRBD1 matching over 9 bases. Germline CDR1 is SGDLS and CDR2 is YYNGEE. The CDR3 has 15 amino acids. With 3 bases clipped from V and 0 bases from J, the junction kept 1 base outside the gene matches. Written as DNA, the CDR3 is TGTGCCAGCAGCGCGACAGGGGGCTCCTACAATGAGCAGTTCTTC. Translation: CASSATGGSYNEQFF.

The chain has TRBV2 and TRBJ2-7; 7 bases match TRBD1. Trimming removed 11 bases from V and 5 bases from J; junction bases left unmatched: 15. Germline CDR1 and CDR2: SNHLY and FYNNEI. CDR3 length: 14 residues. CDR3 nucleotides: TGTGCCGCCTCAAGGGACAGCAAATCCCACGAGCAGTACTTC. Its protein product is CAASRDSKSHEQYF.

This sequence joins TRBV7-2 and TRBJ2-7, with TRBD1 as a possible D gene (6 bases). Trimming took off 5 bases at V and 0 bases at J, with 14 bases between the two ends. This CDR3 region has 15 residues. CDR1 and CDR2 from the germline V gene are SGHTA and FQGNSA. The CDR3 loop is CASSRGQLSSYEQYF. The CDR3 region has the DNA TGTGCCAGCAGCCGCGGACAGCTTAGCTCCTACGAGCAGTACTTC.

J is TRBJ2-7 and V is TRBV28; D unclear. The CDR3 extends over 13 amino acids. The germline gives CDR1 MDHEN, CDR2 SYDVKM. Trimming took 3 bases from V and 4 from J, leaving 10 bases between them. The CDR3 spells CASSLVRKYEQYF. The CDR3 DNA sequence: TGTGCCAGCAGTTTGGTCAGGAAATACGAGCAGTACTTC.

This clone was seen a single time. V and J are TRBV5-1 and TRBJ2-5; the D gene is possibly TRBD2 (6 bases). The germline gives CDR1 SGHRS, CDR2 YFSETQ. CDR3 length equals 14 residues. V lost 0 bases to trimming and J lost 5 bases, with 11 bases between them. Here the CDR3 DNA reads TGCGCCAGCAGCTTGGTTCCGGGAGTGGAGACCCAGTACTTC. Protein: CASSLVPGVETQYF.

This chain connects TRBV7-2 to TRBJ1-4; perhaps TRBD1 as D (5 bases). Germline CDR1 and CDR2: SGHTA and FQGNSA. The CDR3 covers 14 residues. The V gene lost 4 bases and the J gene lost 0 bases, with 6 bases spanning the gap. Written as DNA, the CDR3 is TGTGCCAGCAGCTGGACAACAACTAATGAAAAACTGTTTTTT. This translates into CASSWTTTNEKLFF.

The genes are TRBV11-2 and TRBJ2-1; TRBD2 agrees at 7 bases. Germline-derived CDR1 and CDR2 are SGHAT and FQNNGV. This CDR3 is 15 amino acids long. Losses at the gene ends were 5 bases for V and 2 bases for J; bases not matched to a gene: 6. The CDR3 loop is CASSLSSGAYNEQFF. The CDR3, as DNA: TGTGCCAGCAGCCTTTCTAGCGGAGCCTACAATGAGCAGTTCTTC. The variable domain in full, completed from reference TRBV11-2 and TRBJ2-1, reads EAGVAQSPRYKIIEKRQSVAFWCNPISGHATLYWYQQILGQGPKLLIQFQNNGVVDDSQLPKDRFSAERLKGVDSTLKIQPAKLEDSAVYLCASSLSSGAYNEQFFGPGTRLTVL.

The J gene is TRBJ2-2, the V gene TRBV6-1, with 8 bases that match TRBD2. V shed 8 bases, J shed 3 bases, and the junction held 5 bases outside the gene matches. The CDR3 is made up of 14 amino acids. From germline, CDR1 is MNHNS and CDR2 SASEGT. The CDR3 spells CASGREVYTGELFF. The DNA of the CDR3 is TGTGCCAGCGGGCGGGAGGTGTACACCGGGGAGCTGTTTTTT.

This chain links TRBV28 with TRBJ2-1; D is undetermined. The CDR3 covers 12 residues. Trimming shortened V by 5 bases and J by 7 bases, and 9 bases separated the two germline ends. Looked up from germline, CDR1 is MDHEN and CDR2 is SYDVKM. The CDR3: CASSANVNEQFF. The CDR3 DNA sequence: TGTGCCAGCAGTGCGAACGTGAATGAGCAGTTCTTC. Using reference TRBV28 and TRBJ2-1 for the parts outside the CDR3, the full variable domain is DVKVTQSSRYLVKRTGEKVFLECVQDMDHENMFWYRQDPGLGLRLIYFSYDVKMKEKGDIPEGYSVSREKKERFSLILESASTNQTSMYLCASSANVNEQFFGPGTRLTVL.

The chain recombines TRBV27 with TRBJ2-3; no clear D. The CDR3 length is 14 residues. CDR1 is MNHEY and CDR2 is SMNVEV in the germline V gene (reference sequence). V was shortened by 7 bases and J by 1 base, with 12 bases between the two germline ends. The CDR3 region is CASKRSPRTDTQYF. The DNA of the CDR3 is TGTGCCAGCAAGAGGAGTCCCCGCACAGATACGCAGTATTTT.

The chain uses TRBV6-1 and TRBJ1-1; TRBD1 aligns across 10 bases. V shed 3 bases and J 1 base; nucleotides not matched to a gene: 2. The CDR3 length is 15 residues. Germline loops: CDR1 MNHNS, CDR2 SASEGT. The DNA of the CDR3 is TGTGCCAGCAGTGATAGGGACAGGGGGAACACTGAAGCTTTCTTT. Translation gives CASSDRDRGNTEAFF.

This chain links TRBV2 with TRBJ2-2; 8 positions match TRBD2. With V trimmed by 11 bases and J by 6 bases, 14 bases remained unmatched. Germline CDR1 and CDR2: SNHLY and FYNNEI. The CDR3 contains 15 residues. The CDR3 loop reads CAYQQGLAESGELFF. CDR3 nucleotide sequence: TGTGCCTACCAACAAGGACTAGCCGAGTCCGGGGAGCTGTTTTTT. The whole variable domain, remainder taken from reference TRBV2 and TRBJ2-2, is EPEVTQTPSHQVTQMGQEVILRCVPISNHLYFYWYRQILGQKVEFLVSFYNNEISEKSEIFDDQFSVERPDGSNFTLKIRSTKLEDSAMYFCAYQQGLAESGELFFGEGSRLTVL.

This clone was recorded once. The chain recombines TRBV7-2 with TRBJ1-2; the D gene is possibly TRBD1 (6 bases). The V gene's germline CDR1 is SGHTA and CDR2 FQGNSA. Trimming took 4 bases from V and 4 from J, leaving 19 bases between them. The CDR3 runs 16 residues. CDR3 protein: CASSSRQASPSYGYTF. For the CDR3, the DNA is TGTGCCAGCAGCTCAAGACAGGCTAGTCCCTCCTATGGCTACACCTTC.